This TCR beta chain was identified in a study of response to subunit inactivated influenza vaccine. In TCRdb, the RT-PCR reads were re-called with MiXCR into one record per CDR3 protein. The profile covers 630,000 or so distinct CDR3 sequences, with more than 15% appearing a single time and roughly 10% taken by the ten largest. CDR3 size: 17 residues. From germline, CDR1 is SGHRS and CDR2 YFSETQ. Unmatched junction bases numbered 12, after V lost 2 bases and J lost 3 bases. The chain recombines TRBV5-1 with TRBJ2-3, with 7 bases aligning to TRBD2. The receptor was isolated from a man aged 45 to 65 who received an inactivated influenza vaccine. The sample consisted of PBMCs from blood, taken roughly 13 days after vaccination. The CDR3 is CASSFEAGRAGTDTQYF. The CDR3 DNA is TGCGCCAGCAGCTTTGAGGCGGGGAGGGCCGGGACAGATACGCAGTATTTT.